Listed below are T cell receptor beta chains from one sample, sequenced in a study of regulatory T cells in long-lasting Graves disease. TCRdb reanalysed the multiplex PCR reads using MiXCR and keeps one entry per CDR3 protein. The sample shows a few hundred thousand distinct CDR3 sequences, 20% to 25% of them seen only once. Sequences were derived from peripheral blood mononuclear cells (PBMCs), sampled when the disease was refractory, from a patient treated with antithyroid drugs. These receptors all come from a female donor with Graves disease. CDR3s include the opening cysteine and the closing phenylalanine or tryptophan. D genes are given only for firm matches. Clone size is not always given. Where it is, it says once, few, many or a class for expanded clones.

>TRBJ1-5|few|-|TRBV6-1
TGTGCCAGCAGGAAAGACAGGTCGCCAGGCAATCAGCCCCAGCATTTT
CASRKDRSPGNQPQHF
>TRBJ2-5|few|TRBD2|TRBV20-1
TGCAGTGCTAGGGGCGGGAGTCAGGGAGAGACCCAGTACTTC
CSARGGSQGETQYF
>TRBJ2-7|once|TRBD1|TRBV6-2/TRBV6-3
TGTGCCAGCAGTTACTCCAACCCGGGACAGGGCTACGAGCAGTACTTC
CASSYSNPGQGYEQYF
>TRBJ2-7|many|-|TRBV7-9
TGTGCCAGCAGCCTCGGACTAAGCGGGTCAGACTTC
CASSLGLSGSDF
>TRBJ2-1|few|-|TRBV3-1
TGTGCCAGCAGCCTTAACAGGGACAATGAGCAGTTCTTC
CASSLNRDNEQFF
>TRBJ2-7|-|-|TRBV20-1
TGCAGTGCCCTGGGACGGAGCTCCTACGAGCAGTACTTC
CSALGRSSYEQYF
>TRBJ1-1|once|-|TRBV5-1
TGCGCCAGCAGCTTGGGGTGGGACGGCACTGAAGCTTTCTTT
CASSLGWDGTEAFF
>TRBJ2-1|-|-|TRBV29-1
TGCAGCGTGCCCGGGGATTCCTACAATGAGCAGTTCTTC
CSVPGDSYNEQFF
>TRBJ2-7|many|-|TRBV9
TGTGCCAGCAGCGCCTCACTCTGGGCCTACGAGCAGTACTTC
CASSASLWAYEQYF
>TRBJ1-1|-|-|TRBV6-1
TGTGCCAGCAGTGAAGCGCAGCAGGGGTACTCGCCTATGAACACTGAAGCTTTCTTT
CASSEAQQGYSPMNTEAFF
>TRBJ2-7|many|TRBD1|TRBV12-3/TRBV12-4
TGTGCCAGCAGTTTTTTGGGACAGTACGAGCAGTACTTC
CASSFLGQYEQYF
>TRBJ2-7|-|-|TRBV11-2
TGTGCCAGCAGCCAGGAAGTCTCCTACGAGCAGTACTTC
CASSQEVSYEQYF
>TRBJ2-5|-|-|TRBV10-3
TGTGCCATCAGCAGGGATGTAGAGACCCAGTACTTC
CAISRDVETQYF
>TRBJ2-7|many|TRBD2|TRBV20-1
TGCAGTGCCTTGGGGAGGGCTAAGGCCGAGCAGTACTTC
CSALGRAKAEQYF
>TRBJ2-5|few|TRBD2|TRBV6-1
TGTGCCAGCACCCTCAGCGGGAGCCAAGAGACCCAGTACTTC
CASTLSGSQETQYF
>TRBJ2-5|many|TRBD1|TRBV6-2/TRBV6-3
TGTGCCAGCAGTTTAACAGGGGGCCGGGAGACCCAGTACTTC
CASSLTGGRETQYF
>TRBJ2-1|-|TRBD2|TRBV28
TGTGCCAGCAGCGTCAGACTAGCGGGATGGAATGAGCAGTTCTTC
CASSVRLAGWNEQFF
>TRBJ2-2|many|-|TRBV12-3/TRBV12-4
TGTGCCAGCAGTTCCTCCGCCTCCGGGGAGCTGTTTTTT
CASSSSASGELFF
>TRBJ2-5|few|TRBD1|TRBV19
TGTGCCAGTAGGAGGACAGGGAACCAAGAGACCCAGTACTTC
CASRRTGNQETQYF
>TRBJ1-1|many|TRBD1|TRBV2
TGTGCCAGCAGGGAGGGACAGGTGAACACTGAAGCTTTCTTT
CASREGQVNTEAFF
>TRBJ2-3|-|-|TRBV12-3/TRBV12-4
TGTGCCAGCAGAGCGTGGGGTAGGCCGAATACGCAGTATTTT
CASRAWGRPNTQYF
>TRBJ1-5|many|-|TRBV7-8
TGTGCCAGCAGCTTAGAGGGAATTTACGGCAATCAGCCCCAGCATTTT
CASSLEGIYGNQPQHF
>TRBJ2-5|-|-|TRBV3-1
TGTGCCAGCAGCCAAGGAGGCGGGGTACCGCTGGAGACCCAGTACTTC
CASSQGGGVPLETQYF
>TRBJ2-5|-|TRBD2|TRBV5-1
TGCGCCAGCAGCTTGGGATCTAGCGGGAGTTTCCGGGAGACCCAGTACTTC
CASSLGSSGSFRETQYF
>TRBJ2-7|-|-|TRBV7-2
TGTGCCAGCAGCTTTCAAAGGGTATTCTCCTACGAGCAGTACTTC
CASSFQRVFSYEQYF
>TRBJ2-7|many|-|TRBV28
TGTGCCAGCAGTCGGCGCGGAGTGTCGTACGAGCAGTACTTC
CASSRRGVSYEQYF
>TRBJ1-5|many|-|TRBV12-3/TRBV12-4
TGTGCCAGCCTAAGGGAGGCGAGTAGCAATCAGCCCCAGCATTTT
CASLREASSNQPQHF
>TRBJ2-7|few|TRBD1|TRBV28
TGTGCCAGCAGTACCCCCCCGGGACAGGAACCTGGCGAGCAGTACTTC
CASSTPPGQEPGEQYF
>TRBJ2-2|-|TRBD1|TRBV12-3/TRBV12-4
TGTGCCAGCAGCTGGACGGGGACAGGGAACACCGGGGAGCTGTTTTTT
CASSWTGTGNTGELFF
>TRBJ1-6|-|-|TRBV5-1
TGCGCCAGCAGCTTGTCAGGCGACTATAATTCACCCCTCCACTTT
CASSLSGDYNSPLHF
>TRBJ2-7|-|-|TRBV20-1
TGCAGTGCTAGAGGAGTGTTTGAGGACGAGCAGTACTTC
CSARGVFEDEQYF
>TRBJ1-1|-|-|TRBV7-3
TGTGCCAGCAGCTCCGGGGCTGACACTGAAGCTTTCTTT
CASSSGADTEAFF
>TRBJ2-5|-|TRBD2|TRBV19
TGTGCCAGTAGTCCGGGACTAGCGGGGTCGACCCAGTACTTC
CASSPGLAGSTQYF
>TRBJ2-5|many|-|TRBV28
TGTGCCAGCAGTTCGGGGACGGCCCGTCAGTACTTC
CASSSGTARQYF
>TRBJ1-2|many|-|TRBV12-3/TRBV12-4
TGTGCCAGCAGTTTAGCGATCGGCGTGGCAGTAAGCTACACCTTC
CASSLAIGVAVSYTF
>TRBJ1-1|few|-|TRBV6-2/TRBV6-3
TGTGCCAGCAGTTACTCGCGGGCAGTGGGATCGAACACTGAAGCTTTCTTT
CASSYSRAVGSNTEAFF
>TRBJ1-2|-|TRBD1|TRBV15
TGTGCCACCAGCAGAGAAAACAGGGGGCCGGGGGGCTACACCTTC
CATSRENRGPGGYTF
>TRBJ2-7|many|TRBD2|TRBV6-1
TGTGCCAGCAGTGGGGGACTATTATTCGACGAGCAGTACTTC
CASSGGLLFDEQYF
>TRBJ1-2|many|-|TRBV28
TGTGCCAGCAGTCCTTCCAGGGTTCTAAGGGACTATGGCTACACCTTC
CASSPSRVLRDYGYTF
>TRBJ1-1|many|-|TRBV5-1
TGCGCCAGCAGCTTTTCGGGGACTGAAGCTTTCTTT
CASSFSGTEAFF
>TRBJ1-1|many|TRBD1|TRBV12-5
TGTGCTAGTGGTCAGGGGGGACGGAACACTGAAGCTTTCTTT
CASGQGGRNTEAFF
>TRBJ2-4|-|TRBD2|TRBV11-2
TGTGCCAGCAGCTCCCCCCGGGGGGGGGCGTCAAAAAACATTCAGTACTTC
CASSSPRGGASKNIQYF
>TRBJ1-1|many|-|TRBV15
TGTGCCACCAGCAGAGGCGGGGATGGGGGGCGTAAGACTGAAGCTTTCTTT
CATSRGGDGGRKTEAFF
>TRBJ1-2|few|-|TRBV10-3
TGTGCCATCAGTGCAGGGGAGGGTGGCTACACCTTC
CAISAGEGGYTF